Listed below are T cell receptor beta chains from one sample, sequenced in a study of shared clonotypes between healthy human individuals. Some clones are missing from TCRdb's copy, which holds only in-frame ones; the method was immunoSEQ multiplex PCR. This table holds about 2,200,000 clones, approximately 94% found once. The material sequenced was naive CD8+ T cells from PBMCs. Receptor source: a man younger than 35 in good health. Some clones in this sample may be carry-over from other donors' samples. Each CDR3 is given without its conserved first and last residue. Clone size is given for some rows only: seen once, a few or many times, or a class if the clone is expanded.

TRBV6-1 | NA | ASGGLATGTDTQY
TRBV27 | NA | ASSFRGSDTEAF
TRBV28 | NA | ASSRGGTVPSTDTQY
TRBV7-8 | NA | ASSLDPDPQH
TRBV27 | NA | ASSFLTPGGELF
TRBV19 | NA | ASRATSGRFNEQF
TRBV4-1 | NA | ASSQAGLLMSSYNEQF
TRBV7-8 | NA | ASSFPVGNSYEQY
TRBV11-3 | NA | ASSLDRGKNTGELF
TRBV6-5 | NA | ATANTGELF
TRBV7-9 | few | ASGPTDYGYT
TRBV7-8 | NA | ASSLFIGRQASSYEQY
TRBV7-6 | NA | ASSLGGLGYNEQF
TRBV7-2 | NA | ASSITGVEQY
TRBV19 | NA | ASSIVAEHYEQY
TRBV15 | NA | ATSRGGDRGQHGYT
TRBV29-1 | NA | SVVFPGYEQY
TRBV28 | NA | ASSLLRGDWGEQF
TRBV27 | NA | ASSLRGTGGTSYEQY
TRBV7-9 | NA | ASSQAGFDTGELF
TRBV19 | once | ASSIDALGAVTDTQY
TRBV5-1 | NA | ASSLVPGAGSYEQY
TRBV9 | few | ASSLGGQAGNTIY
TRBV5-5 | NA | ASGGTGLYEQY
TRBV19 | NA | ASSIDGTGYYEQY
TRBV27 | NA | ASSLRDTGELF
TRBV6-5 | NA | ASSYKASPETQY
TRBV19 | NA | ASSISGGGGSEQF
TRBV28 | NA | ASSRRTLEFGEKLF
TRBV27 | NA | ASSPHDGANIQY
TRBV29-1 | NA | SAIGQYNEQF
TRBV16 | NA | ASSQGREATQY
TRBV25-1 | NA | ASSEWDTGGGETQY
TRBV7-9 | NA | AGGKAGGTGQETQY
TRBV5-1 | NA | ASSPEPGTGNTEAF
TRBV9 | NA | ASTRDTGANVLT
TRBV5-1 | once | ASSLVAGSSYNEQF
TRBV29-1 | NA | SVERAKNIQY
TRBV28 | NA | ASSYPELAGVLDTQY
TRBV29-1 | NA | SVEGRGKEGYT
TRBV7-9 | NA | ASSLLTSGRVNAKNIQY
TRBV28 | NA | ASSSRGYEQY
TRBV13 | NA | ASSQPGSYEQY
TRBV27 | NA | ASSLWNRVPTEQY
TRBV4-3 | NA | ASSQGWTEGSYEQY
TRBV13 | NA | ASSGTSGPSHEQY
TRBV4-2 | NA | ASSHSLEEGLGREQY
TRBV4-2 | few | ASSPPRGGQGNGYT
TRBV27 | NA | ASSYGGYEQY
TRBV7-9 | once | ASSLISDFYEQY